This T cell receptor beta chain was identified during a study of blood T cell repertoires in COVID-19. Background on the study: Some COVID-19 samples were acute and others convalescent; all came from the United States, Italy and Spain.

Per the authors' pipeline: Amplification of reference gene primers provided the estimated nucleated cell counts. Using immunoSEQ multiplex PCR, the repertoire was profiled, and TCRdb retains in-frame clones only, with some absent. Clone size and the V and J calls come from that table; the DNA yielded D and trimming. This sample has some 120,000 clones; approximately 90% occur once, and the top ten carry approximately 28%. In germline, CDR1 is MNHEY, CDR2 SVGAGI. J was trimmed by 3 bases and V by 8 bases; bases with no gene match: 1. The CDR3 loop spans 13 amino acids. Sequencing input: peripheral blood. The rearrangement uses TRBV6-5 and TRBJ2-1, with 10 bases lining up with TRBD2. This receptor was taken from a man in his 70s with active or convalescent COVID-19. The CDR3 protein is CASRTSGYNEQFF. CDR3 nucleotides: TGTGCCAGCCGGACTAGCGGCTACAATGAGCAGTTCTTC.